The 26 T cell receptor beta chains listed next were all sequenced from one sample in a study of cytomegalovirus exposure and HLA in healthy donors. 13 Jbeta primers and 60 Vbeta primers were used for the PCR. Sequenced by immunoSEQ multiplex PCR; TCRdb stores in-frame clones only, minus some. The sample yields around 150,000 clones, over 75% seen once. The sample taken for sequencing was PBMCs. The receptors stem from a woman aged 45-65 years in good health and CMV-seropositive.

About this clone: The junction and the germline gene differ at one end; a read error may be behind it. The CDR3 region has the DNA TGTGCTAGCAGCTTAGGGGCGGGACCCAAAGAGACCCAGTACTTC. It encodes CASSLGAGPKETQYF. The chain couples TRBV7-7 to TRBJ2-5, with TRBD2 as a possible D gene (6 bases). CDR3 length: 15 amino acids. Germline V gene sequence: CDR1 SSHAT, CDR2 FNYEAQ (reference sequence).

The gene calls are TRBV7-9 and TRBJ1-3; no clear D. Germline CDR1 SEHNR, CDR2 FQNEAQ (reference sequence). The CDR3 runs 13 residues. V lost 8 bases and J lost 0, with 8 bases in between. The CDR3 DNA sequence: TGTGCCAGCCGGGGTCTCTCTGGAAACACCATATATTTT. Translating gives CASRGLSGNTIYF. Together with reference TRBV7-9 and TRBJ1-3, the CDR3 gives the full variable domain: DTGVSQNPRHKITKRGQNVTFRCDPISEHNRLYWYRQTLGQGPEFLTYFQNEAQLEKSRLLSDRFSAERPKGSFSTLEIQRTEQGDSAMYLCASRGLSGNTIYFGEGSWLTVV.

The chain links TRBV7-9 to TRBJ1-3; D call uncertain. Trimming pared 4 bases from V and 2 bases from J, leaving 9 bases between. Germline V gene sequence: CDR1 SEHNR, CDR2 FQNEAQ (reference sequence). This CDR3 has 14 amino acids. Here the CDR3 reads CASSSRVTGNTIYF. The CDR3 nucleotides read TGTGCCAGCAGCTCCCGGGTTACTGGAAACACCATATATTTT.

In this sample, this clone turned up a few times. CDR3 DNA sequence: TGTGCCAGCGGCACAGGGGGAGGAAACACCATATATTTT. It encodes CASGTGGGNTIYF. The chain joins TRBV6-1 to TRBJ1-3, with 8 bases matching TRBD1. CDR3 length: 13 residues. Germline V CDR1 and CDR2: MNHNS, SASEGT. Unmatched junction bases numbered 4, after V lost 8 bases and J lost 4 bases.

There are a few counts of this clone. The chain links TRBV4-2 to TRBJ1-3; D unclear. Looked up from germline, CDR1 is LGHNA and CDR2 is YNFKEQ. This CDR3 spans 16 amino acids. V gave up 0 bases and J gave up 0 bases, with 9 bases separating them. The CDR3, as DNA: TGTGCCAGCAGCCAAGACCGAGGCAGCTCTGGAAACACCATATATTTT. The encoded protein is CASSQDRGSSGNTIYF.

This chain links TRBV28 with TRBJ2-5, with a weak D call TRBD2 (5 bases). CDR1 and CDR2 from the germline V gene are MDHEN and SYDVKM. Trimming removed 4 bases at V and 10 bases at J, with 10 bases between. The CDR3 sequence is 11 residues long. In DNA form, the CDR3 reads TGTGCCAGCAGTTCTGGGAGAAACCAGTACTTC. Translated, it gives CASSSGRNQYF.

This clone appeared once. The chain uses TRBV6-5 and TRBJ1-2; the match to TRBD1 covers 7 bases. J lost 2 bases, V lost 9 bases, and 3 bases had no gene match. The CDR3 extends over 12 amino acids. Germline assignment: CDR1 MNHEY and CDR2 SVGAGI. The CDR3 DNA follows: TGTGCCAGTTCGGGACAGAACTATGGCTACACCTTC. Amino acid sequence: CASSGQNYGYTF.

The V gene is TRBV5-6, the J gene TRBJ2-7, with 8 bases lining up with TRBD1. The CDR3 length is 13 residues. The V gene's germline CDR1 is SGHDT and CDR2 YYEEEE. V was clipped by 7 bases and J by 7 bases; unmatched bases: 10. CDR3 nucleotide sequence: TGTGCCAGCGGACTGCAGGGGGCTGGGGAGCAGTACTTC. Residues: CASGLQGAGEQYF. The full variable domain, with the rest looked up from reference TRBV5-6 and TRBJ2-7, is DAGVTQSPTHLIKTRGQQVTLRCSPKSGHDTVSWYQQALGQGPQFIFQYYEEEERQRGNFPDRFSGHQFPNYSSELNVNALLLGDSALYLCASGLQGAGEQYFGPGTRLTVT.

The J gene is TRBJ2-3, the V gene TRBV4-1, with 11 bases fitting TRBD2. This CDR3 has 16 amino acids. V lost 2 bases to trimming and J lost 2 bases; unmatched junction nucleotides: 3. Germline V CDR1 and CDR2: MGHRA, YSYEKL. The CDR3 bases are TGCGCCAGCAGCCAATTGGGACTAGCGGCCACAGATACGCAGTATTTT. This translates into CASSQLGLAATDTQYF.

V gene TRBV27 combines with J gene TRBJ2-2; TRBD2 might be the D (6 bases). V was cut by 6 bases and J by 7 bases, with 24 bases left in between. There are 17 residues in the CDR3. Germline V gene lookup returns CDR1 MNHEY and CDR2 SMNVEV (reference sequence). The CDR3 DNA follows: TGTGCCAGCAGCCCGGGATCCCGGAGGGGATCAGGCGGGGAGCTGTTTTTT. Translation: CASSPGSRRGSGGELFF.

The chain is built from TRBV5-8 and TRBJ1-5; 10 bases line up with TRBD1. Germline trimming cut 2 bases from V and 6 bases from J; bases unmatched to any gene: 5. In germline, CDR1 is SGHTS, CDR2 YDEGEE. There are 15 residues in the CDR3. DNA for the CDR3: TGTGCCAGCAGCTTCGGGACAGGGGCCGGTCAGCCCCAGCATTTT. Its translation is CASSFGTGAGQPQHF.

The rearrangement uses TRBV29-1 and TRBJ2-3; TRBD2 matches 10 bases. The CDR3 extends over 20 amino acids. Germline V gene data show CDR1 as SQVTM and CDR2 as ANQGSEA. The V segment lost 0 bases and the J segment 4 bases; nucleotides outside the gene matches: 19. The CDR3 loop reads CSVEDNQIAGGGQRADTQYF. CDR3 coding DNA: TGCAGCGTTGAAGATAATCAGATAGCGGGGGGAGGCCAAAGGGCAGATACGCAGTATTTT.

This chain connects TRBV5-1 to TRBJ1-2; weak D call: TRBD1 (6 bases). Trimming cost V 2 bases and J 4 bases, with 9 bases left between them. The CDR3 is 13 residues long. The germline CDR1 and CDR2 sequences are SGHRS and YFSETQ. This CDR3 reads CASSLQGAYGYTF. The DNA for the CDR3 is TGCGCCAGCAGCTTACAGGGTGCCTATGGCTACACCTTC.

The chain recombines TRBV6-1 with TRBJ2-1; 9 bases align to TRBD2. CDR3 size: 17 residues. With 2 bases clipped from V and 5 bases from J, the junction kept 10 bases outside the gene matches. Per germline, CDR1 MNHNS and CDR2 SASEGT. CDR3 sequence: CASSEIGAGGKNNEQFF. CDR3 in DNA: TGTGCCAGCAGTGAAATCGGCGCGGGAGGGAAGAACAATGAGCAGTTCTTC.

This clone was seen once. The chain is built from TRBV7-9 and TRBJ1-2; no definite D call. The CDR3 loop spans 12 amino acids. Germline loops: CDR1 SEHNR, CDR2 FQNEAQ (reference sequence). V lost 1 base and J 8 bases, leaving 8 bases between the germline ends. CDR3 coding DNA: TGTGCCAGCAGCTTAGGGGCACGAGGCTACACCTTC. Encoded protein: CASSLGARGYTF.

The chain has TRBV6-1 and TRBJ2-2, with TRBD2 matching 11 bases. Germline-derived CDR1 and CDR2 are MNHNS and SASEGT. This CDR3 is 16 amino acids long. Trimming cost V 4 bases and J 3 bases; bases outside gene matches: 4. The CDR3, as DNA: TGTGCCAGCAGTGTAGGACTAGCGGGCCACACCGGGGAGCTGTTTTTT. Translated: CASSVGLAGHTGELFF.

DNA of the CDR3: TGCGCCAGCAGCCAAGGATCCGGCGGGGATTACACCTTC. Translation: CASSQGSGGDYTF. This sequence joins TRBV4-3 and TRBJ1-2, with D unresolved. This CDR3 spans 13 amino acids. V was pared by 1 base and J by 11 bases, with 14 bases between. CDR1 is LGHNA and CDR2 is YSLEER in the germline V gene.

This chain joins TRBV25-1 and TRBJ2-7, with 8 bases matching TRBD2. Germline CDR1 MGHDK, CDR2 SYGVNS. V lost 3 bases and J lost 1; bases outside the gene matches: 8. The length of the CDR3 is 16 residues. This CDR3 is CASSDTGSGISYEQYF. The CDR3 DNA is TGTGCCAGCAGTGATACCGGTAGCGGGATTTCCTACGAGCAGTACTTC.

The V call is TRBV14, the J call TRBJ1-1; unclear D gene. Trimming took off 1 base at V and 5 bases at J, with 11 bases between the two ends. The germline CDR1 and CDR2 sequences are SGHDN and FVKESK. The CDR3 contains 14 residues. DNA for the CDR3: TGTGCCAGCAGCCAAGGGACGCGGAGGACTGAAGCTTTCTTT. Translated: CASSQGTRRTEAFF.

This chain connects TRBV6-5 to TRBJ1-5, with unresolved D. Trimming shortened V by 5 bases and J by 7 bases, and 15 bases separated the two germline ends. The germline gives CDR1 MNHEY, CDR2 SVGAGI. The CDR3 loop spans 14 amino acids. The CDR3 reads CASSASGVSQPQHF. CDR3 sequence (DNA): TGTGCCAGCAGTGCCTCCGGGGTCAGCCAGCCCCAGCATTTT.

J is TRBJ2-7 and V is TRBV7-9; 12 nucleotides line up with TRBD2. This CDR3 contains 15 residues. Germline-derived CDR1 and CDR2 are SEHNR and FQNEAQ (reference sequence). The V and J ends lost 4 bases and 4 bases, in that order; junction bases with no gene match: 5. This chain's CDR3 is CASSSRLAGAYEQYF. CDR3 bases: TGTGCCAGCAGCTCAAGACTAGCGGGAGCTTACGAGCAGTACTTC.

This rearrangement joins TRBV6-5 to TRBJ1-2; D perhaps matches TRBD1 (6 bases). Germline V CDR1 and CDR2: MNHEY, SVGAGI. This CDR3 spans 13 amino acids. Trimming took off 11 bases at V and 2 bases at J, with 15 bases between the two ends. DNA of the CDR3: TGTGCCGGCAATAAACAGGGAAACTATGGCTACACCTTC. Residues: CAGNKQGNYGYTF.

The table lists this clone with a count of one. The rearrangement joins TRBV5-1 to TRBJ2-7; 10 positions agree with TRBD2. This CDR3 contains 15 residues. Germline V gene lookup returns CDR1 SGHRS and CDR2 YFSETQ. With V trimmed by 0 bases and J by 7 bases, 7 bases remained unmatched. The CDR3 region has the DNA TGCGCCAGCAGCTTGGATCCTAGCGGGGGAGGAGAGCAGTACTTC. This translates into CASSLDPSGGGEQYF.

V and J are TRBV11-2 and TRBJ2-2; 7 bases agree with TRBD1. Looked up from germline, CDR1 is SGHAT and CDR2 is FQNNGV. The trim removed 5 bases at V and 2 bases at J, leaving 8 bases unmatched. This CDR3 has 16 amino acids. CDR3 in DNA: TGTGCCAGCAGCAAAACCGGGACAGTAAACACCGGGGAGCTGTTTTTT. Amino acid sequence: CASSKTGTVNTGELFF.

The genes are TRBV5-4 and TRBJ2-2, with D perhaps matching TRBD2 (6 bases). This CDR3 has 13 amino acids. V lost 4 bases and J lost 8, with 12 bases in between. In germline, CDR1 is SGHNT, CDR2 YYREEE (reference sequence). CDR3 in DNA: TGTGCCAGCAGCCCCGGGGGTATTGGGGAGCTGTTTTTT. This encodes CASSPGGIGELFF.

The chain combines TRBV7-9 with TRBJ2-7, with a possible D match to TRBD2 (5 bases). CDR3 length equals 13 residues. Looked up from germline, CDR1 is SEHNR and CDR2 is FQNEAQ (reference sequence). Trimming pared 6 bases from V and 3 bases from J, leaving 12 bases between. CDR3 in amino acids: CASSQNRGYEQYF. CDR3 in DNA: TGTGCCAGCAGTCAGAACCGGGGCTACGAGCAGTACTTC.